One sample yielded the 24 T cell receptor beta chains listed below, sequenced in a study of control samples from healthy donors and cancer patients. Using immunoSEQ multiplex PCR, the repertoire was profiled, and TCRdb retains in-frame clones only, with some absent. The table includes approximately 150,000 clones, about 91% detected once. Input material: blood. These receptors all stem from a man aged 30-40 years in good health.

The chain links TRBV5-1 to TRBJ2-3; 7 bases line up with TRBD1. After removal of 5 bases from V and 3 bases from J, the junction contained 3 bases not matched to a gene. The V gene's germline CDR1 is SGHRS and CDR2 YFSETQ. This CDR3 contains 13 residues. The CDR3 sequence: CASRAGGTDTQYF. The CDR3 bases are TGCGCCAGCAGGGCAGGGGGAACAGATACGCAGTATTTT.

The CDR3 DNA is TGTGCCAGCAGCCACGGGACTAGCGGGGGTACCGGGGAGCTGTTTTTT. Translated: CASSHGTSGGTGELFF. V is TRBV11-2 and J is TRBJ2-2, with 14 bases matching TRBD2. V shed 5 bases, J shed 5 bases, and the junction held 4 bases outside the gene matches. The CDR3 consists of 16 residues. Germline V gene lookup returns CDR1 SGHAT and CDR2 FQNNGV.

This clone came up once. The chain links TRBV27 to TRBJ2-7; D might be TRBD1 or TRBD2, each matching 5 bases. CDR1 is MNHEY and CDR2 is SMNVEV in the germline V gene (reference sequence). The CDR3 length is 14 residues. Trimming stripped 2 bases from V and 0 bases from J, with 8 bases between. As DNA, the CDR3 is TGTGCCAGCAGTTTACAGGGAGCCTCCTACGAGCAGTACTTC. This sequence encodes CASSLQGASYEQYF.

The V call is TRBV6-1, the J call TRBJ1-4; D perhaps matches TRBD1 (5 bases). The CDR3 is 15 amino acids. Trimming left V 1 base short and J 7 bases short, with 13 bases between. Germline lookup yields CDR1 MNHNS and CDR2 SASEGT. The CDR3 sequence: CASSEDYRLSEKLFF. CDR3 nucleotides: TGTGCCAGCAGTGAAGACTACAGGCTAAGTGAAAAACTGTTTTTT.

A few counts support this clone. The chain links TRBV3-1 (or the pseudogene TRBV3-2) to TRBJ2-2; D is ambiguous. The CDR3 has 13 residues. The germline V gene encodes CDR1 LGHDT and CDR2 YNNKEL (reference sequence). The V end lost 4 bases, the J end lost 7 bases, and 10 bases lay between the germline ends. The CDR3 DNA is TGTGCCAGCAGCCGTAAGGGTGGCGGGGAGCTGTTTTTT. Residues: CASSRKGGGELFF.

This clone was picked up one time. The genes are TRBV5-1 and TRBJ1-1; 8 positions match TRBD1. This CDR3 contains 17 residues. Trimming at V came to 2 bases and at J to 5 bases, leaving 14 bases not matched to a gene. Germline values: CDR1 SGHRS, CDR2 YFSETQ. The DNA for the CDR3 is TGCGCCAGCAGCTTCGACTTCCGGACAGGGCCGAGAACTGAAGCTTTCTTT. This sequence encodes CASSFDFRTGPRTEAFF.

This clone appeared a single time. The gene calls are TRBV9 and TRBJ2-1; 10 nucleotides match TRBD1. The trim removed 3 bases at V and 7 bases at J, leaving 4 bases unmatched. From germline, CDR1 is SGDLS and CDR2 YYNGEE. The CDR3 consists of 14 residues. The DNA of the CDR3 is TGTGCCAGCAGCGCGGGACAGGGGCTTAATGAGCAGTTCTTC. It is translated as CASSAGQGLNEQFF.

This clone was found a few times. The V and J genes are TRBV6-1 and TRBJ1-1, with 10 positions matching TRBD1. This CDR3 has 15 amino acids. V lost 3 bases and J lost 4; bases outside the gene matches: 5. From germline, CDR1 is MNHNS and CDR2 SASEGT. CDR3: CASSERTGGLTEAFF. Written as DNA, the CDR3 is TGTGCCAGCAGTGAGCGGACAGGGGGGCTCACTGAAGCTTTCTTT.

The chain combines TRBV30 with TRBJ1-1, with 7 bases aligning to TRBD1. This CDR3 is built from 13 residues. Germline lookup yields CDR1 GTSNPN and CDR2 SVGIG (reference sequence). J lost 4 bases, V lost 7 bases, and 9 bases had no gene match. The CDR3 here is CASGRQGGTEAFF. In DNA, the CDR3 is TGTGCCTCCGGGCGACAGGGAGGCACTGAAGCTTTCTTT.

The chain links TRBV6-6 to TRBJ1-1; possibly TRBD1 for D (5 bases). Germline V gene data show CDR1 as MNHNY and CDR2 as SVGAGI (reference sequence). There are 17 residues in the CDR3. The ends were cut back, 5 bases at V and 4 bases at J, with 23 bases in the middle. CDR3 DNA: TGTGCCAGCAGTCCGGCGAGGGACGTACCAAGGCGCACTGAAGCTTTCTTT. It yields the protein CASSPARDVPRRTEAFF.

The chain combines TRBV12-5 with TRBJ2-1; 13 nucleotides align to TRBD2. Losses at the gene ends were 6 bases for V and 8 bases for J; bases not matched to a gene: 7. Germline V gene data show CDR1 as LGHNT and CDR2 as FRNRAP. The CDR3 is made up of 15 amino acids. In nucleotides, the CDR3 is TGTGCTAGTGGCTCGTGGGGACTAGCGGGGTATGAGCAGTTCTTC. Translated, it gives CASGSWGLAGYEQFF.

The gene calls are TRBV6-5 and TRBJ1-2; D gene uncertain. Germline CDR1 and CDR2: MNHEY and SVGAGI. Deletions cut 9 bases from V and 4 bases from J, with 18 bases between. The CDR3 has 14 residues. The CDR3 sequence is CASTLNPVRYGYTF. CDR3 nucleotides: TGTGCCAGTACATTAAATCCGGTCCGCTATGGCTACACCTTC.

This chain uses TRBV15 with TRBJ2-7, with a tentative D call TRBD2 (5 bases). Trimming shortened V by 0 bases and J by 0 bases, and 9 bases separated the two germline ends. The germline V gene has CDR1 LNHNV and CDR2 YYDKDF (reference sequence). The CDR3 sequence is 15 residues long. CDR3 DNA: TGTGCCACCAGCAGAGACGACCGGGGCTCCTACGAGCAGTACTTC. It translates to CATSRDDRGSYEQYF. The full variable domain, its missing parts supplied by reference TRBV15 and TRBJ2-7, is DAMVIQNPRYQVTQFGKPVTLSCSQTLNHNVMYWYQQKSSQAPKLLFHYYDKDFNNEADTPDNFQSRRPNTSFCFLDIRSPGLGDTAMYLCATSRDDRGSYEQYFGPGTRLTVT.

The chain combines TRBV15 with TRBJ1-1; 8 bases agree with TRBD1. Per germline, CDR1 LNHNV and CDR2 YYDKDF (reference sequence). With V trimmed by 3 bases and J by 3 bases, 0 bases remained unmatched. There are 13 residues in the CDR3. The CDR3 DNA reads TGTGCCACCAGCAGGGGACAGGACACTGAAGCTTTCTTT. It codes for CATSRGQDTEAFF.

This clone was counted a single time. The rearrangement joins TRBV7-5 to TRBJ2-3; no check of the table's D call, TRBD2, against the DNA was made. TRBV7-5 constitutes a pseudogene. The CDR3 contains 17 residues. CDR3 sequence: CARSLPRTSGGVDTQYF. In nucleotides, the CDR3 is TGTGCCAGAAGCTTACCCCGGACTAGCGGGGGGGTAGATACGCAGTATTTT.

The V call is TRBV5-4, the J call TRBJ1-2; the D is unclear. The CDR3 runs to 15 residues. The germline V gene encodes CDR1 SGHNT and CDR2 YYREEE (reference sequence). Deletions cut 0 bases from V and 0 bases from J, with 9 bases between. Here the CDR3 reads CASSLAGPSNYGYTF. CDR3 DNA sequence: TGTGCCAGCAGCTTGGCCGGGCCCTCTAACTATGGCTACACCTTC. The entire variable domain, with the rest obtained from reference TRBV5-4 and TRBJ1-2, is as follows: ETGVTQSPTHLIKTRGQQVTLRCSSQSGHNTVSWYQQALGQGPQFIFQYYREEENGRGNFPPRFSGLQFPNYSSELNVNALELDDSALYLCASSLAGPSNYGYTFGSGTRLTVV.

V is TRBV2 and J is TRBJ2-7, with D possibly being TRBD1 (5 bases). Germline V gene sequence: CDR1 SNHLY, CDR2 FYNNEI. The CDR3 has 14 residues. The V end was cut by 2 bases, the J end by 4 bases, with 12 bases between. CDR3 sequence (DNA): TGTGCCAGCAGTGAAACAGGCTCCCTTTACGAGCAGTACTTC. It is translated as CASSETGSLYEQYF.

The chain uses TRBV19 and TRBJ1-1; TRBD1 aligns across 10 bases. The germline CDR1 and CDR2 sequences are LNHDA and SQIVND (reference sequence). The CDR3 loop spans 15 amino acids. The V gene end was trimmed by 3 bases and the J gene end by 5 bases; junction bases not matched to a gene: 6. The CDR3 is CASSITTGGGTEAFF. The DNA for the CDR3 is TGTGCCAGTAGTATCACGACAGGGGGCGGTACTGAAGCTTTCTTT.

The gene calls are TRBV30 and TRBJ2-1; D not certain. The CDR3 length is 17 residues. The V end was cut by 0 bases, the J end by 5 bases, with 20 bases between. Germline V gives CDR1 GTSNPN, CDR2 SVGIG (reference sequence). CDR3 coding DNA: TGTGCCTGGAGTGTACTTGGTCAACTACTTCCAAACAATGAGCAGTTCTTC. It specifies CAWSVLGQLLPNNEQFF.

The chain is built from TRBV5-5 and TRBJ1-1, with D perhaps TRBD1 (5 bases). Trimming removed 2 bases from V and 1 base from J, with 6 bases in between. CDR1 SGHKS and CDR2 YYEKEE come from the germline V gene (reference sequence). The CDR3 is 13 residues long. For the CDR3, the DNA is TGTGCCAGCAGCTTCGGGGGGAACACTGAAGCTTTCTTT. As protein: CASSFGGNTEAFF.

This clone was counted a single time. The rearrangement joins TRBV2 to TRBJ2-3, with D tentatively TRBD1 (7 bases). The CDR3 covers 15 residues. In germline, CDR1 is SNHLY, CDR2 FYNNEI. The V end was cut by 6 bases, the J end by 1 base, with 14 bases between. The CDR3, as DNA: TGTGCCAGCAGAGCGCGGGACAGCGGCACAGATACGCAGTATTTT. Amino acids: CASRARDSGTDTQYF.

CDR3 DNA: TGTGCCACTGGACCCAGGGGGCATTTCAATGAGCAGTTCTTC. Translating it yields CATGPRGHFNEQFF. The V call is TRBV6-5, the J call TRBJ2-1, with TRBD1 matching over 8 bases. J was trimmed by 6 bases and V by 10 bases; bases with no gene match: 11. Looked up from germline, CDR1 is MNHEY and CDR2 is SVGAGI. CDR3 length equals 14 residues.

The chain recombines TRBV24-1 with TRBJ2-1; TRBD2 aligns across 9 bases. The length of the CDR3 is 17 residues. V dropped 0 bases and J dropped 7; count of bases not matched to a gene: 9. Germline V gives CDR1 KGHDR, CDR2 SFDVKD. The CDR3 here is CATSDLGTSLGGNEQFF. CDR3 in DNA: TGTGCCACCAGTGATTTGGGGACTAGCCTTGGGGGGAATGAGCAGTTCTTC.

This chain uses TRBV10-3 with TRBJ1-4; possible D gene TRBD1, 6 bases. The CDR3 totals 14 residues. Between the trimmed V and J ends, which lost 3 bases and 7 bases, there was a span of 12 bases. Germline CDR1 ENHRY, CDR2 SYGVKD. The CDR3 sequence is CAISEVQGFEKLFF. The CDR3 nucleotides read TGTGCCATCAGTGAAGTACAGGGTTTTGAAAAACTGTTTTTT.